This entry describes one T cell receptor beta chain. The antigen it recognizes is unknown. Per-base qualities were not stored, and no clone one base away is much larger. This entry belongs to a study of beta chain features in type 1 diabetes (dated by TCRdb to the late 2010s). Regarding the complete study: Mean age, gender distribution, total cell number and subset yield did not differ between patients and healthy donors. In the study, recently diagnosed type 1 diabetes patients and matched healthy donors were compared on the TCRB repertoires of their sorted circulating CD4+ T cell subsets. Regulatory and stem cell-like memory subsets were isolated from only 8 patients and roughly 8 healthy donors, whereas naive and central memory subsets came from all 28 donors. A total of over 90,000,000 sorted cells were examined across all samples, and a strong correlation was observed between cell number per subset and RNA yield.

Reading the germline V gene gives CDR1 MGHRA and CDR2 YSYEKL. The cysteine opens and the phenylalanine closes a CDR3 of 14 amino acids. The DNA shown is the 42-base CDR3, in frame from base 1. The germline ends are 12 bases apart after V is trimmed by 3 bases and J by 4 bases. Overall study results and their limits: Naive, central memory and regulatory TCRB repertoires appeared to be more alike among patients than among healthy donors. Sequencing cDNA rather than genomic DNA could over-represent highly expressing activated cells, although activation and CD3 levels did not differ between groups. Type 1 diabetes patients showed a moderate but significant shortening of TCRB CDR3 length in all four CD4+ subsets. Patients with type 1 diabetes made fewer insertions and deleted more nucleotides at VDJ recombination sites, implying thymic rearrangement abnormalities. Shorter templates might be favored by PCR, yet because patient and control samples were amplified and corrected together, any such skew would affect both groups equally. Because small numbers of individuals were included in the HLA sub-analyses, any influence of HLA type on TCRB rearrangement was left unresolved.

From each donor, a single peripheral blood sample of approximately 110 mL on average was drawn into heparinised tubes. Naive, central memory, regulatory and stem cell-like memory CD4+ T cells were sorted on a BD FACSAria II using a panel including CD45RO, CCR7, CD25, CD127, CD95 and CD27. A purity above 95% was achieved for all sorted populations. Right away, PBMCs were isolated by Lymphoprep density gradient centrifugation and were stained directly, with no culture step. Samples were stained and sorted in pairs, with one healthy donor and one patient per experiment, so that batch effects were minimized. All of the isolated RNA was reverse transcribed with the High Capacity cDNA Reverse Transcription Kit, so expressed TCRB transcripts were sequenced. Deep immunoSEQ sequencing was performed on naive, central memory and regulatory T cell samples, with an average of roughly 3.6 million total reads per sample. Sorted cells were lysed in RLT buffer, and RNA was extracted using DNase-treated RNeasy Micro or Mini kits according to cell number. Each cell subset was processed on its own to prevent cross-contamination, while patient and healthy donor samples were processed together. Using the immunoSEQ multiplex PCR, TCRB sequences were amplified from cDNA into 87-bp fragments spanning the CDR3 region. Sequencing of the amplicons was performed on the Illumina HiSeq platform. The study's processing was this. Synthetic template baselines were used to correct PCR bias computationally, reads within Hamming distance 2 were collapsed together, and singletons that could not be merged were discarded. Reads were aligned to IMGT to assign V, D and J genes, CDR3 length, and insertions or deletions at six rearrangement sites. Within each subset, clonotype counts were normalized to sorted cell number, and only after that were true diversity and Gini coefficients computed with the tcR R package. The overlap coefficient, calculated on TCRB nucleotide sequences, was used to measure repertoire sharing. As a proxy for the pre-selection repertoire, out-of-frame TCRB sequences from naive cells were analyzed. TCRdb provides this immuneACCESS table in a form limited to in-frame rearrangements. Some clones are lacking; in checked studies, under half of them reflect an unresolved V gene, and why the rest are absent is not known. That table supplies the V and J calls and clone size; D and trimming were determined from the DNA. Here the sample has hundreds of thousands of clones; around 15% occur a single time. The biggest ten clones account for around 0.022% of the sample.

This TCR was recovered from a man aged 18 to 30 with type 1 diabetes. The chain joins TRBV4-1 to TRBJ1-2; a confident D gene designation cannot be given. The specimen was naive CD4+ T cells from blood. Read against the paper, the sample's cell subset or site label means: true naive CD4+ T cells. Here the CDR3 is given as CASSQQGSSYGYTF. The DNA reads TGCGCCAGCAGCCAGCAAGGCAGCTCCTATGGCTACACCTTC.